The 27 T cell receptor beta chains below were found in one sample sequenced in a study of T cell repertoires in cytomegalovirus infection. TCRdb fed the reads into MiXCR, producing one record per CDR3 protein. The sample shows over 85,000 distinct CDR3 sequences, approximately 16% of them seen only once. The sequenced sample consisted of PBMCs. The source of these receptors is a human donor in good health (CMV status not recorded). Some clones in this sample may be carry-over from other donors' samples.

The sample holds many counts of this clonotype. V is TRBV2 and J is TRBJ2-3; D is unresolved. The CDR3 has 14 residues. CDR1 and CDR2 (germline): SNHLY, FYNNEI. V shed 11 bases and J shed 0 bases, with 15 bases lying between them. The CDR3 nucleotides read TGTGCCGGTTCGGGTGCCGCTAGCACAGATACGCAGTATTTT. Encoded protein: CAGSGAASTDTQYF.

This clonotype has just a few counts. The CDR3 DNA sequence: TGTGCCAGCACCCGATCCCCAACAGGGACCTATGGCTACACCTTC. Translation: CASTRSPTGTYGYTF. V usage is TRBV6-2 or TRBV6-3 and J usage is TRBJ1-2; tentatively, D is TRBD1 (6 bases). Germline V gene data show CDR1 as MNHEY and CDR2 as SVGEGT. The CDR3 is 15 residues long. V was trimmed by 7 bases and J by 4 bases, leaving 19 bases between them.

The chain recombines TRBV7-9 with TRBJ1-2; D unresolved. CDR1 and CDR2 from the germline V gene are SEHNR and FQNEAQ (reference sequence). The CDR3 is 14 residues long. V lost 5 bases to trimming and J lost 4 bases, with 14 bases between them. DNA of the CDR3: TGTGCCAGCAGCCCTGATCTGGCCTTCTATGGCTACACCTTC. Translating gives CASSPDLAFYGYTF.

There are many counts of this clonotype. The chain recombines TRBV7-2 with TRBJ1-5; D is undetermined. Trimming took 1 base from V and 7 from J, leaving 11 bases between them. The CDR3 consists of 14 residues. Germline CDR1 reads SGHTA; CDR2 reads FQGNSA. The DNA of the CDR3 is TGTGCCAGCAGCTTAGGTTGGTCGGGGCAGCCCCAGCATTTT. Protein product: CASSLGWSGQPQHF.

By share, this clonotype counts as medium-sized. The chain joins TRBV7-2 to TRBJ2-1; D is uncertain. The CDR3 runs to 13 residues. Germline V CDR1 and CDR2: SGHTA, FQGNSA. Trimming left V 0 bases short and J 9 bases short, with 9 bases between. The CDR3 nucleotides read TGTGCCAGCAGCTTAGCAAAAGTCGGTGAGCAGTTCTTC. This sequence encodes CASSLAKVGEQFF.

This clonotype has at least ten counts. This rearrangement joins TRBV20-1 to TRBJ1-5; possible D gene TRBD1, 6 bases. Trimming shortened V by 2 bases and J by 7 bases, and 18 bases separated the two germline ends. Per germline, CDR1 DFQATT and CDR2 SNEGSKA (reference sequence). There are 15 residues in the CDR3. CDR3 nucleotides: TGCAGTGCTAGATCTCAGGGGACGGGAAAACAGCCCCAGCATTTT. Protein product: CSARSQGTGKQPQHF.

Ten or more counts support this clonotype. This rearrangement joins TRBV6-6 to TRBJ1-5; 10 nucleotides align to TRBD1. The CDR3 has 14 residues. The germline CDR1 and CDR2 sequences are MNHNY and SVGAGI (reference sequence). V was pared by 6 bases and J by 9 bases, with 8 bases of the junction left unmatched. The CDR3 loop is CASRWTGGEGPQHF. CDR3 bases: TGTGCCAGCAGGTGGACAGGGGGTGAAGGGCCCCAGCATTTT.

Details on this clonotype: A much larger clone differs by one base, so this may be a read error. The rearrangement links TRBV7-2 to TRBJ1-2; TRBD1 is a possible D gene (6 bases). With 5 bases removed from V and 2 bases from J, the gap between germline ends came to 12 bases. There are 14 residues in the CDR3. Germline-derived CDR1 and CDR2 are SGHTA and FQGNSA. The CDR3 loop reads CTSSSQGSNYGYTF. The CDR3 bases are TGTACCAGCAGCAGTCAGGGGTCGAACTATGGCTACACCTTC.

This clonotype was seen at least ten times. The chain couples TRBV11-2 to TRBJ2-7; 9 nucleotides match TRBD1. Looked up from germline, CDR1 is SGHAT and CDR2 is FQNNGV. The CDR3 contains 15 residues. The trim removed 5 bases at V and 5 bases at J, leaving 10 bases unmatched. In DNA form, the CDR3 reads TGTGCCAGCAGCCCAGAGGGACAGGGCATCGACGAGCAGTACTTC. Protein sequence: CASSPEGQGIDEQYF.

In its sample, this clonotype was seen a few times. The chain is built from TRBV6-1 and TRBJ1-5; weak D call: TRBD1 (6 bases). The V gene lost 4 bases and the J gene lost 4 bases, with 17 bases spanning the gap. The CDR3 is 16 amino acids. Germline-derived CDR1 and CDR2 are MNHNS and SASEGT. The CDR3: CASSASPGAQNQPQHF. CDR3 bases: TGTGCCAGCAGTGCGAGTCCGGGGGCGCAGAATCAGCCCCAGCATTTT.

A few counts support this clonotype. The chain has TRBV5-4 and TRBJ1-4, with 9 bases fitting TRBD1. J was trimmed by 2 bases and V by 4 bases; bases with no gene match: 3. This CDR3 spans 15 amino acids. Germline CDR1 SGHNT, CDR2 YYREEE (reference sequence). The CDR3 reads CASSHGQGTNEKLFF. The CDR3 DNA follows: TGTGCCAGCAGCCACGGACAGGGGACTAATGAAAAACTGTTTTTT.

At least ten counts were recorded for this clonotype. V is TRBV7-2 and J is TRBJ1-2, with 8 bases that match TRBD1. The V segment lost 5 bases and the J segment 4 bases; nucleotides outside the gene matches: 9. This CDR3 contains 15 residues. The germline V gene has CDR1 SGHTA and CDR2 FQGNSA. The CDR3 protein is CASSRDLQGAYGYTF. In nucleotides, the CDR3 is TGTGCCAGCAGCCGAGATTTGCAGGGGGCCTATGGCTACACCTTC.

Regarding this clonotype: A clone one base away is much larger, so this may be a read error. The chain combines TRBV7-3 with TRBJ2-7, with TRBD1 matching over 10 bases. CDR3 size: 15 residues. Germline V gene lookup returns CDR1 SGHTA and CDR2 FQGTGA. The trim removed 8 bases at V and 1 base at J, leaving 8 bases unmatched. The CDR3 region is CASCRTGGQSYEQYF. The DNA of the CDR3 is TGTGCCAGCTGTCGGACAGGGGGACAATCCTACGAGCAGTACTTC. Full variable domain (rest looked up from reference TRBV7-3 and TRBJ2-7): GAGVSQTPSNKVTEKGKYVELRCDPISGHTALYWYRQSLGQGPEFLIYFQGTGAADDSGLPNDRFFAVRPEGSVSTLKIQRTERGDSAVYLCASCRTGGQSYEQYFGPGTRLTVT.

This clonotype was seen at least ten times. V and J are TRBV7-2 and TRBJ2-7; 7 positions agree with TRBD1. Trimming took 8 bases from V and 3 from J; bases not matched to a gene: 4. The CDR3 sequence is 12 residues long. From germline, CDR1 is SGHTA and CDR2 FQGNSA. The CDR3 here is CASGRQGYEQYF. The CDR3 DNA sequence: TGTGCCAGCGGACGACAGGGCTACGAGCAGTACTTC. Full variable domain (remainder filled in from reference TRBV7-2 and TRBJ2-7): GAGVSQSPSNKVTEKGKDVELRCDPISGHTALYWYRQSLGQGLEFLIYFQGNSAPDKSGLPSDRFSAERTGGSVSTLTIQRTQQEDSAVYLCASGRQGYEQYFGPGTRLTVT.

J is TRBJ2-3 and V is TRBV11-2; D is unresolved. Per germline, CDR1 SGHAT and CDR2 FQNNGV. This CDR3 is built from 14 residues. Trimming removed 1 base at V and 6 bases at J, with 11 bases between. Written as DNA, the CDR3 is TGTGCCAGCAGCTTAGGGCAGGCCCAGGATACGCAGTATTTT. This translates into CASSLGQAQDTQYF.

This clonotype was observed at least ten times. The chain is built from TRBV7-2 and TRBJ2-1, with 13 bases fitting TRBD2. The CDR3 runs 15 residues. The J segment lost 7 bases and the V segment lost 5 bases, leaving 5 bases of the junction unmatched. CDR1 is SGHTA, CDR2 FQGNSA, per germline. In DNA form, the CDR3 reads TGTGCCAGCAGCCCGACTAGCGGGGGGATGAATGAGCAGTTCTTC. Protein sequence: CASSPTSGGMNEQFF.

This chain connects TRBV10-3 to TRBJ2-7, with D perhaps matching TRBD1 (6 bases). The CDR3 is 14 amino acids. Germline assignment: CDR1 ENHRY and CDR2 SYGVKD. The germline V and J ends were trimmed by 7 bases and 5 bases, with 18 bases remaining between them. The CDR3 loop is CAITRGSGLNEQYF. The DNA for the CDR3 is TGTGCCATCACTAGGGGGTCGGGTCTCAACGAGCAGTACTTC.

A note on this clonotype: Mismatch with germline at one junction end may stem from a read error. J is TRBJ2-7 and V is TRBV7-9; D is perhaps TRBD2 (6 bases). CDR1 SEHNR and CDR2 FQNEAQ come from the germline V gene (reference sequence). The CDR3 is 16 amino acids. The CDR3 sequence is CASSSPLRSRGYAQYF. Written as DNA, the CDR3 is TGTGCCAGCAGCAGCCCTCTTAGATCGCGGGGCTACGCGCAGTACTTC.

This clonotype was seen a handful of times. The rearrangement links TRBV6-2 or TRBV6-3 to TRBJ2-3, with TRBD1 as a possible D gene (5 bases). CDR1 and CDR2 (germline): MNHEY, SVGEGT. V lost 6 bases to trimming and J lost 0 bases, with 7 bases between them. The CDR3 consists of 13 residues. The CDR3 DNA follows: TGTGCCAGCAGGAGACAGAGCACAGATACGCAGTATTTT. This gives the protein CASRRQSTDTQYF.

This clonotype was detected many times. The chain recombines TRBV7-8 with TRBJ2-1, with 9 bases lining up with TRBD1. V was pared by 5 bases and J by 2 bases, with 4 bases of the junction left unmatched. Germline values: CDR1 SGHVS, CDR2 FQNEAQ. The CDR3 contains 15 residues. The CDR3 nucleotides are TGTGCCAGCAGCCCCGGGACAGGGACCTACAATGAGCAGTTCTTC. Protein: CASSPGTGTYNEQFF.

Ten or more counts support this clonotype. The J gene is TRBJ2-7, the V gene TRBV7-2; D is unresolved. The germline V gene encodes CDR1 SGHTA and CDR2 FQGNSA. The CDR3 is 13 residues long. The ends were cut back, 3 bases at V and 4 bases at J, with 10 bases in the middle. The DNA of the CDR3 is TGTGCCAGCAGCTTGGGCCGTTCTTACGAGCAGTACTTC. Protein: CASSLGRSYEQYF.

The chain's CDR3 is CSAGQGRTQPQHF. The CDR3 nucleotides are TGCAGTGCTGGACAGGGGCGTACTCAGCCCCAGCATTTT. The V gene is TRBV20-1, the J gene TRBJ1-5, with TRBD1 matching 9 bases. The germline CDR1 and CDR2 sequences are DFQATT and SNEGSKA (reference sequence). The CDR3 consists of 13 residues. V lost 5 bases and J lost 6; bases outside the gene matches: 5.

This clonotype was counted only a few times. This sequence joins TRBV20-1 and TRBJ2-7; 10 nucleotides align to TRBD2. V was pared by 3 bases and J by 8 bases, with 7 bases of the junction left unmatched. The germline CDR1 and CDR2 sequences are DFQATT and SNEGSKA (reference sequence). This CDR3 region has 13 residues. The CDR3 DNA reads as TGCAGTGCTAGTCAGCGGGGGGGCGATAAGCAGTACTTC. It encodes CSASQRGGDKQYF.

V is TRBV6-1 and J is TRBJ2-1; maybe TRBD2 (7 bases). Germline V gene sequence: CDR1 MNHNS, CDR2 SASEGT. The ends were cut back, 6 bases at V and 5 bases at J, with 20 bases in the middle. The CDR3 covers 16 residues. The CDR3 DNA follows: TGTGCCAGCAGCGCTGCGGTGGGGGGGCAACACAATGAGCAGTTCTTC. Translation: CASSAAVGGQHNEQFF.

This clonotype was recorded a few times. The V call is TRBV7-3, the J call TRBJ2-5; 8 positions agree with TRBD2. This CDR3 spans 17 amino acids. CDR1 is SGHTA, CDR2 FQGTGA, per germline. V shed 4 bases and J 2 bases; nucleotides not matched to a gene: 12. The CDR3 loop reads CASSSTLAGLYQETQYF. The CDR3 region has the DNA TGTGCCAGCAGCTCTACGTTAGCGGGGCTTTATCAAGAGACCCAGTACTTC.

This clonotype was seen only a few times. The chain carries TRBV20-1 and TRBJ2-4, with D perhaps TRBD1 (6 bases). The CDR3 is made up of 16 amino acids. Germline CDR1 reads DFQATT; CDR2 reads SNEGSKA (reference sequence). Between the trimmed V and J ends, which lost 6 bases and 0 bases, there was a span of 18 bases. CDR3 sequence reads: CSARGFDGRAKNIQYF. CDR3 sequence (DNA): TGCAGTGCCAGGGGTTTTGATGGAAGAGCCAAAAACATTCAGTACTTC.

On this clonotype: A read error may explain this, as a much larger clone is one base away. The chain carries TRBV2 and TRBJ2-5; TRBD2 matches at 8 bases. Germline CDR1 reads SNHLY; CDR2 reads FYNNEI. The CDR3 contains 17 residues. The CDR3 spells CTSSLEARGEYQETQYF. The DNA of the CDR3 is TGTACCAGCAGCCTCGAGGCGCGGGGGGAGTACCAAGAGACCCAGTACTTC.